Following are 32 T cell receptor beta chains from one sample sequenced in a study of T cell responses to AZD1222 COVID-19 vaccine. Clones were sequenced by immunoSEQ multiplex PCR, and TCRdb holds only the in-frame ones, with some missing. Altogether 130,000 to 150,000 clones are present, approximately 89% being singletons, with the ten largest covering 5%. The sequences come from peripheral blood, collected on day 0 of AZD1222 vaccination. The origin of the receptors is an adult in good health.

This clone is a singleton in its sample. The rearrangement links TRBV27 to TRBJ2-3; D is possibly TRBD1 (6 bases). The CDR3 contains 14 residues. Germline-derived CDR1 and CDR2 are MNHEY and SMNVEV (reference sequence). Trimming took off 7 bases at V and 4 bases at J, with 15 bases between the two ends. Here the CDR3 DNA reads TGTGCCAGCACCTTGACACAGGGCTCAGATACGCAGTATTTT. Translated, it gives CASTLTQGSDTQYF.

This chain connects TRBV7-9 to TRBJ2-3; D is unresolved. The CDR3 sequence is 12 residues long. The germline V and J ends were trimmed by 2 bases and 12 bases, with 12 bases remaining between them. The V gene's germline CDR1 is SEHNR and CDR2 FQNEAQ (reference sequence). CDR3 nucleotides: TGTGCCAGCAGCTTAAGGGCAGAGCTTCAGTATTTT. Its translation is CASSLRAELQYF.

The V call is TRBV10-1, the J call TRBJ1-4; no definite D call. CDR3 size: 14 residues. Germline V gene lookup returns CDR1 WNHNN and CDR2 SYGVQD (reference sequence). V was pared by 4 bases and J by 10 bases, with 16 bases between. The CDR3 region has the DNA TGCGCCAGCAGTGGGGTCGTCACGTGTGGAAAACTGTTTTTT. Translating it yields CASSGVVTCGKLFF.

V gene TRBV5-5 combines with J gene TRBJ2-7; tentative D call: TRBD1 (6 bases). The CDR3 extends over 15 amino acids. Trimming cost V 1 base and J 0 bases, with 11 bases left between them. CDR1 and CDR2 (germline): SGHKS, YYEKEE (reference sequence). The CDR3, as DNA: TGTGCCAGCAGCTTGCAGGGGTTTAGCTCCTACGAGCAGTACTTC. Translated, it gives CASSLQGFSSYEQYF. The full variable domain, completed using reference TRBV5-5 and TRBJ2-7, is DAGVTQSPTHLIKTRGQQVTLRCSPISGHKSVSWYQQVLGQGPQFIFQYYEKEERGRGNFPDRFSARQFPNYSSELNVNALLLGDSALYLCASSLQGFSSYEQYFGPGTRLTVT.

This chain connects TRBV6-2 or TRBV6-3 to TRBJ1-1; D unclear. V gave up 2 bases and J gave up 1 base, with 2 bases separating them. The germline V gene has CDR1 MNHEY and CDR2 SVGEGT. There are 12 residues in the CDR3. The CDR3 sequence is CASSYRNTEAFF. CDR3 nucleotide sequence: TGTGCCAGCAGTTACAGGAACACTGAAGCTTTCTTT.

The chain uses TRBV6-2 or TRBV6-3 and TRBJ2-1, with 7 bases lining up with TRBD2. The CDR3 extends over 20 amino acids. Germline lookup yields CDR1 MNHEY and CDR2 SVGEGT. Trimming cost V 2 bases and J 0 bases; bases outside gene matches: 16. CDR3: CASSYPSGGRYRSSYNEQFF. The DNA for the CDR3 is TGTGCCAGCAGTTACCCCTCTGGCGGGAGATATCGGAGCTCCTACAATGAGCAGTTCTTC.

This chain joins TRBV15 and TRBJ2-1; TRBD2 matches at 11 bases. Trimming at V came to 0 bases and at J to 10 bases, leaving 5 bases not matched to a gene. The CDR3 has 15 residues. The V gene's germline CDR1 is LNHNV and CDR2 YYDKDF (reference sequence). CDR3 in amino acids: CATSREPLAGDEQFF. The CDR3 DNA reads as TGTGCCACCAGCAGAGAGCCACTAGCGGGAGACGAGCAGTTCTTC.

In its sample, this clone was seen once. The rearrangement uses TRBV10-3 and TRBJ2-7, with D possibly being TRBD1 (5 bases). This CDR3 region has 13 residues. Germline loops: CDR1 ENHRY, CDR2 SYGVKD. The V end was cut by 2 bases, the J end by 7 bases, with 12 bases between. The DNA of the CDR3 is TGTGCCATCAGTGAGAAGACAGCACCAGAGCAGTACTTC. It yields the protein CAISEKTAPEQYF.

J is TRBJ2-7 and V is TRBV11-2, with D unclear. This CDR3 spans 11 amino acids. Germline assignment: CDR1 SGHAT and CDR2 FQNNGV. Trimming cost V 8 bases and J 6 bases, with 11 bases left between them. CDR3 sequence (DNA): TGTGCCAGCGGGGTAGGTGGCGAGCAGTACTTC. Protein product: CASGVGGEQYF.

The rearrangement links TRBV28 to TRBJ1-2, with D possibly being TRBD1 (5 bases). Germline-derived CDR1 and CDR2 are MDHEN and SYDVKM. The V end lost 4 bases, the J end lost 1 base, and 13 bases lay between the germline ends. The CDR3 contains 15 residues. As DNA, the CDR3 is TGTGCCAGCAGTTGGGGGGGTCACCATAACTATGGCTACACCTTC. It is translated as CASSWGGHHNYGYTF.

This chain links TRBV19 with TRBJ1-3; D gene unclear. Trimming pared 10 bases from V and 0 bases from J, leaving 13 bases between. Germline V CDR1 and CDR2: LNHDA, SQIVND (reference sequence). This CDR3 spans 14 amino acids. Here the CDR3 reads CATKDGPSGNTIYF. The CDR3 bases are TGTGCCACCAAGGACGGGCCCTCTGGAAACACCATATATTTT.

CDR3 in DNA: TGTGCCAGCAGCCCCACAGCTCCCCCCCAAGAGACCCAGTACTTC. Its translation: CASSPTAPPQETQYF. The J gene is TRBJ2-5, the V gene TRBV2; no firm D call. V lost 6 bases to trimming and J lost 1 base, with 15 bases between them. The V gene's germline CDR1 is SNHLY and CDR2 FYNNEI. The CDR3 runs to 15 residues.

This chain uses TRBV5-6 with TRBJ2-3, with D uncertain. Per the germline V gene, CDR1 is SGHDT and CDR2 is YYEEEE. The CDR3 has 14 residues. V was clipped by 4 bases and J by 1 base, with 10 bases between them. This CDR3 is CASSLGTRTDTQYF. For the CDR3, the DNA is TGTGCCAGCAGCCTCGGAACGCGCACAGATACGCAGTATTTT.

The CDR3 loop reads CASREIPGNYGYTF. The CDR3 bases are TGCGCCAGCAGGGAAATCCCCGGTAACTATGGCTACACCTTC. J is TRBJ1-2 and V is TRBV5-1, with no clear D. Trimming took off 5 bases at V and 1 base at J, with 12 bases between the two ends. The germline CDR1 and CDR2 sequences are SGHRS and YFSETQ. The CDR3 runs to 14 residues.

The chain combines TRBV5-1 with TRBJ1-1; 8 positions agree with TRBD1. V lost 4 bases, J lost 0 bases, and 8 bases stayed unmatched. CDR3 length: 16 residues. Germline CDR1 reads SGHRS; CDR2 reads YFSETQ. The CDR3 is CASSAGDRRMNTEAFF. In DNA, the CDR3 is TGCGCCAGCAGCGCGGGGGACAGGCGCATGAACACTGAAGCTTTCTTT.

The chain recombines TRBV6-6 with TRBJ2-7, with TRBD2 matching 9 bases. Unmatched junction bases numbered 7, after V lost 5 bases and J lost 2 bases. Germline loops: CDR1 MNHNY, CDR2 SVGAGI (reference sequence). The CDR3 is made up of 15 amino acids. The DNA of the CDR3 is TGTGCCAGCAGTGGCGGGCTAGCGGGGACCTACGAGCAGTACTTC. Translation: CASSGGLAGTYEQYF.

The rearrangement links TRBV3-1 (or the pseudogene TRBV3-2) to TRBJ1-2; weak D call: TRBD1 (5 bases). Germline loops: CDR1 LGHDT, CDR2 YNNKEL (reference sequence). Trimming cost V 4 bases and J 4 bases, with 13 bases left between them. CDR3 length: 14 amino acids. The CDR3 DNA sequence: TGTGCCAGCAGCCCCCAGGGACCGACCTATGGCTACACCTTC. This translates into CASSPQGPTYGYTF.

CDR3 DNA: TGCGCCAGCAGCCCCAAGGGGGGGAATGGCTACACCTTC. Translated, it gives CASSPKGGNGYTF. The J gene is TRBJ1-2, the V gene TRBV4-3; a possible D gene is TRBD1 (6 bases). The CDR3 covers 13 residues. Trimming removed 4 bases from V and 6 bases from J, with 12 bases in between. The germline V gene has CDR1 LGHNA and CDR2 YSLEER.

The rearrangement links TRBV5-1 to TRBJ2-2; no definite D call. Germline CDR1 is SGHRS and CDR2 is YFSETQ. Trimming left V 2 bases short and J 2 bases short, with 1 base between. CDR3 size: 12 residues. CDR3 nucleotide sequence: TGCGCCAGCAGCTTTAACACCGGGGAGCTGTTTTTT. Protein sequence: CASSFNTGELFF. The whole variable domain, remainder taken from reference TRBV5-1 and TRBJ2-2, is KAGVTQTPRYLIKTRGQQVTLSCSPISGHRSVSWYQQTPGQGLQFLFEYFSETQRNKGNFPGRFSGRQFSNSRSEMNVSTLELGDSALYLCASSFNTGELFFGEGSRLTVL.

The chain uses TRBV7-2 and TRBJ2-5; D unclear. Trimming pared 0 bases from V and 1 base from J, leaving 9 bases between. The germline CDR1 and CDR2 sequences are SGHTA and FQGNSA. This CDR3 contains 15 residues. The CDR3 DNA sequence: TGTGCCAGCAGCTTAGCGCTGGACGGCCAAGAGACCCAGTACTTC. Translation gives CASSLALDGQETQYF.

The rearrangement links TRBV5-4 to TRBJ2-7; 9 bases align to TRBD2. The CDR3 length is 16 residues. With 4 bases clipped from V and 2 bases from J, the junction kept 10 bases outside the gene matches. Germline loops: CDR1 SGHNT, CDR2 YYREEE (reference sequence). The CDR3 nucleotides are TGTGCCAGCAGCCCCGAGGTTAAGCGGGAGGCCTACGAGCAGTACTTC. It specifies CASSPEVKREAYEQYF. The full variable domain, completed using reference TRBV5-4 and TRBJ2-7, is ETGVTQSPTHLIKTRGQQVTLRCSSQSGHNTVSWYQQALGQGPQFIFQYYREEENGRGNFPPRFSGLQFPNYSSELNVNALELDDSALYLCASSPEVKREAYEQYFGPGTRLTVT.

The V and J genes are TRBV7-6 and TRBJ2-2, with 15 bases that match TRBD2. The V segment lost 0 bases and the J segment 5 bases; nucleotides outside the gene matches: 1. The CDR3 loop spans 17 amino acids. Germline V gene data show CDR1 as SGHVS and CDR2 as FNYEAQ. CDR3 in amino acids: CASSLAGTSGRTGELFF. The CDR3 bases are TGTGCCAGCAGCTTAGCTGGGACTAGCGGGAGGACCGGGGAGCTGTTTTTT.

The chain uses TRBV9 and TRBJ2-7; TRBD2 matches at 8 bases. CDR3 size: 15 residues. Germline assignment: CDR1 SGDLS and CDR2 YYNGEE. J was trimmed by 4 bases and V by 3 bases; bases with no gene match: 9. CDR3 bases: TGTGCCAGCAGCGGGAGCGGGAGCTCCAAGTACGAGCAGTACTTC. It specifies CASSGSGSSKYEQYF.

DNA of the CDR3: TGTGCCAGCAGCTACTCCCCGGACAGGGGAGAGTACTTC. It codes for CASSYSPDRGEYF. The chain couples TRBV28 to TRBJ2-4, with TRBD1 identical over 9 bases. Trimming at V came to 6 bases and at J to 14 bases, leaving 11 bases not matched to a gene. The CDR3 covers 13 residues. Germline assignment: CDR1 MDHEN and CDR2 SYDVKM. The entire variable domain, with the rest obtained from reference TRBV28 and TRBJ2-4, is as follows: DVKVTQSSRYLVKRTGEKVFLECVQDMDHENMFWYRQDPGLGLRLIYFSYDVKMKEKGDIPEGYSVSREKKERFSLILESASTNQTSMYLCASSYSPDRGEYFGAGTRLSVL.

CDR3 nucleotide sequence: TGTGCCAGCTCGGTTGGGGGGGGCTTCTACAATGAGCAGTTCTTC. It encodes CASSVGGGFYNEQFF. The gene calls are TRBV18 and TRBJ2-1, with D perhaps matching TRBD2 (7 bases). This CDR3 spans 15 amino acids. Trimming left V 6 bases short and J 3 bases short, with 15 bases between. Germline V gene sequence: CDR1 KGHSH, CDR2 LQKENI.

J is TRBJ1-5 and V is TRBV5-1; 7 bases are a match to TRBD1. The V gene's germline CDR1 is SGHRS and CDR2 YFSETQ. This CDR3 has 14 residues. V trimming: 4 bases; J trimming: 6 bases; junction bases outside the gene matches: 7. The CDR3 region has the DNA TGCGCCAGCAGCCTATCAGGGGGGACTCAGCCCCAGCATTTT. It translates to CASSLSGGTQPQHF.

The chain combines TRBV9 with TRBJ2-2; D tentatively reads TRBD1 or TRBD2 (5 bases each). There are 15 residues in the CDR3. Germline assignment: CDR1 SGDLS and CDR2 YYNGEE. V lost 4 bases and J lost 4, with 14 bases in between. DNA for the CDR3: TGTGCCAGCAGCTCCCACCAGGGAGCCACCGGGGAGCTGTTTTTT. Its protein is CASSSHQGATGELFF.

V and J are TRBV28 and TRBJ1-6; D is uncertain. The V end lost 1 base, the J end lost 8 bases, and 15 bases lay between the germline ends. From germline, CDR1 is MDHEN and CDR2 SYDVKM. The CDR3 consists of 16 residues. CDR3 DNA: TGTGCCAGCAGTTTATTAGTAGGAGCAGGTTATTCACCCCTCCACTTT. The encoded protein is CASSLLVGAGYSPLHF.

The CDR3 sequence is CASSINLDSFYEQYF. The CDR3 coding sequence is TGTGCCAGTAGTATCAATTTGGACAGCTTCTACGAGCAGTACTTC. The gene calls are TRBV19 and TRBJ2-7, with D tentatively TRBD1 (6 bases). Trimming removed 3 bases at V and 3 bases at J, with 15 bases between. In germline, CDR1 is LNHDA, CDR2 SQIVND (reference sequence). The CDR3 has 15 residues.

The chain couples TRBV7-2 to TRBJ2-2; D might be TRBD1 (6 bases). The CDR3 totals 15 residues. Germline-derived CDR1 and CDR2 are SGHTA and FQGNSA. Trimming stripped 5 bases from V and 4 bases from J, with 14 bases between. CDR3: CASSPSGQRTGELFF. The CDR3 coding sequence is TGTGCCAGCAGCCCCTCGGGACAACGCACCGGGGAGCTGTTTTTT.

The rearrangement uses TRBV2 and TRBJ2-7, with 8 bases fitting TRBD1. The length of the CDR3 is 12 residues. V gave up 11 bases and J gave up 5 bases; unmatched junction bases: 8. Germline CDR1 SNHLY, CDR2 FYNNEI. The CDR3 sequence is CAGDRGSDEQYF. The CDR3 bases are TGTGCCGGCGACAGGGGTAGCGACGAGCAGTACTTC.

The chain employs TRBV28 and TRBJ2-3; possibly TRBD1 for D (6 bases). In germline, CDR1 is MDHEN, CDR2 SYDVKM. This CDR3 contains 14 residues. V lost 8 bases and J 6 bases, leaving 18 bases between the germline ends. The CDR3 is CASRQGTSTDTQYF. The CDR3 nucleotides are TGTGCCAGCCGACAAGGGACATCGACCGATACGCAGTATTTT. Supplemented by reference TRBV28 and TRBJ2-3, the full variable domain reads DVKVTQSSRYLVKRTGEKVFLECVQDMDHENMFWYRQDPGLGLRLIYFSYDVKMKEKGDIPEGYSVSREKKERFSLILESASTNQTSMYLCASRQGTSTDTQYFGPGTRLTVL.